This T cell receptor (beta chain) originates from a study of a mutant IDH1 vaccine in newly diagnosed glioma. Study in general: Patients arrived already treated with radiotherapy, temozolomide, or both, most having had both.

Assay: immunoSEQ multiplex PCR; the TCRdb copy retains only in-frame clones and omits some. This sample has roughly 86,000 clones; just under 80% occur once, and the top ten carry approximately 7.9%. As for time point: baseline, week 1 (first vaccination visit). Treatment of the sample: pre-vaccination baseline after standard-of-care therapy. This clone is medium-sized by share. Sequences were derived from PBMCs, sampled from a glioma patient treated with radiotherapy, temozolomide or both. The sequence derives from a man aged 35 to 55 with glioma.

The CDR3 reads CASRPQGATDTQYF. CDR3 DNA: TGTGCCAGCAGACCCCAGGGGGCGACAGATACGCAGTATTTT. The chain couples TRBV5-6 to TRBJ2-3, with 8 bases fitting TRBD1. Per germline, CDR1 SGHDT and CDR2 YYEEEE. J lost 3 bases, V lost 5 bases, and 5 bases had no gene match. The CDR3 runs to 14 residues.